The present T cell receptor beta chain was sequenced within a study of T cell changes during pregnancy in multiple sclerosis. Assay used: immunoSEQ multiplex PCR; TCRdb lists only in-frame clones, some missing. The sample holds tens of thousands of clones, about 90% seen once. Germline trimming cut 6 bases from V and 0 bases from J; bases unmatched to any gene: 6. This CDR3 is built from 15 residues. CDR1 is LNHDA and CDR2 is SQIVND in the germline V gene (reference sequence). The sample here was peripheral blood, taken in the first trimester of pregnancy. The rearrangement uses TRBV19 and TRBJ1-1; 8 bases are a match to TRBD1. The TCR comes from a female donor in good health, enrolled as a control in a pregnancy study. The CDR3 DNA reads as TGTGCCAGTAGCGCTCCGGGACAGGTGAACACTGAAGCTTTCTTT. Translation gives CASSAPGQVNTEAFF.